A selection of T cell receptor beta chains follows, all from one sample in a study of blood T cells in healthy people across ages. Each CDR3 protein is one row after TCRdb ran MiXCR on the 5' RACE reads. The sample consists of some 640,000 distinct CDR3 sequences, around 48% of them appearing once. Source material: blood. The receptor set was obtained from a woman aged 55 to 70 in good health. The CDR3 runs from the conserved cysteine through the conserved F or W. The D gene is left open where the match is weak. Clone size is not always given. Where it is, it says once, few, many or a class for expanded clones.

size,J,D,V,length,CDR3,DNA
-,TRBJ1-6,-,TRBV27,15,CASRAARGSNSPLHF,TGTGCCAGCAGAGCTGCGCGGGGGAGCAATTCACCCCTCCACTTT
-,TRBJ2-5,TRBD2,TRBV12-3/TRBV12-4,19,CASSAWPSGTSGSRETQYF,TGTGCCAGCAGTGCGTGGCCTTCGGGGACTAGCGGGAGTAGGGAGACCCAGTACTTC
few,TRBJ1-1,-,TRBV25-1,14,CASSEVGFRTEAFF,TGTGCCAGCAGTGAGGTCGGCTTTCGCACTGAAGCTTTCTTT
few,TRBJ2-7,-,TRBV12-3/TRBV12-4,14,CASSTHSRSYEQYF,TGTGCCAGCAGCACCCACTCCCGATCCTACGAGCAGTACTTC
-,TRBJ2-1,TRBD2,TRBV7-2,15,CASSYLAGARDEQFF,TGTGCCAGCAGCTATCTAGCGGGGGCACGCGATGAGCAGTTCTTC
-,TRBJ2-1,-,TRBV7-2,16,CASRSQGGRGSNEQFF,TGTGCCAGCAGGAGCCAAGGGGGTCGCGGGTCCAATGAGCAGTTCTTC
once,TRBJ2-7,-,TRBV5-6,12,CASSFTGSEQYF,TGTGCCAGCAGCTTTACAGGGTCCGAGCAGTACTTC
-,TRBJ2-3,TRBD2,TRBV20-1,14,CSAQGLAGAYTQYF,TGCAGTGCTCAAGGACTAGCGGGAGCCTATACGCAGTATTTT
few,TRBJ2-1,-,TRBV6-2/TRBV6-3,19,CASSSGRLGLNGSYNEQFF,TGTGCCAGCAGCTCCGGAAGATTAGGGTTGAACGGATCCTACAATGAGCAGTTCTTC
-,TRBJ2-7,TRBD2,TRBV27,14,CASSMTSGRFEQYF,TGTGCCAGCAGCATGACTAGCGGGAGGTTCGAGCAGTACTTC
-,TRBJ1-2,-,TRBV4-2,16,CASSQGDGGGGYGYTF,TGTGCCAGCAGCCAAGGAGATGGCGGCGGGGGGTATGGCTACACCTTC
-,TRBJ1-2,-,TRBV18,14,CASSPSSPNYGYTF,TGTGCCAGCTCACCCTCCTCACCGAACTATGGCTACACCTTC
few,TRBJ2-7,-,TRBV20-1,16,CSARDSGGLSSYEQYF,TGCAGTGCTAGAGACTCTGGCGGACTGAGCTCCTACGAGCAGTACTTC
-,TRBJ2-1,TRBD2,TRBV4-3,18,CASSRRIIAGGLYNEQFF,TGCGCCAGCAGCCGAAGGATCATAGCGGGAGGGCTTTACAATGAGCAGTTCTTC
-,TRBJ2-1,TRBD2,TRBV5-1,17,CASSLGLAGGVYNEQFF,TGCGCCAGCAGCCTGGGACTAGCGGGAGGTGTCTACAATGAGCAGTTCTTC
-,TRBJ2-4,-,TRBV7-2,14,CASSFVLSKNIQYF,TGTGCCAGCAGCTTTGTCCTAAGCAAAAACATTCAGTACTTC
-,TRBJ2-7,-,TRBV12-3/TRBV12-4,14,CASSFGGPYNEQYF,TGTGCCAGCAGTTTTGGGGGGCCCTACAATGAGCAGTACTTC
-,TRBJ2-1,-,TRBV20-1,12,CSAPGAYNGQFF,TGCAGTGCCCCCGGGGCCTACAATGGGCAGTTCTTC
few,TRBJ2-5,-,TRBV6-5,13,CASSRYTQETQYF,TGTGCCAGCTCGAGGTACACACAAGAGACCCAGTACTTC
few,TRBJ2-7,-,TRBV27,17,CASSLRVEGTPYYEQYF,TGTGCCAGCAGTTTAAGGGTGGAGGGGACCCCCTACTACGAGCAGTACTTC
few,TRBJ2-1,TRBD1,TRBV7-9,15,CASSPGTGRWNEQFF,TGTGCCAGCAGCCCCGGGACAGGGAGGTGGAATGAGCAGTTCTTC
-,TRBJ2-7,-,TRBV10-3,15,CAISSPKFSYNEQYF,TGTGCCATCAGTAGCCCCAAATTCTCCTACAATGAGCAGTACTTC
-,TRBJ2-5,-,TRBV29-1,12,CSAPLVYNEQYF,TGCAGCGCCCCCCTAGTCTACAATGAGCAGTACTTC
few,TRBJ2-4,-,TRBV4-2,17,CASSQDGVAVAKNIQYF,TGTGCCAGCAGCCAAGATGGGGTAGCCGTAGCCAAAAACATTCAGTACTTC
-,TRBJ1-1,-,TRBV18,14,CASSSDTFDTVAFF,TGTGCCAGCTCATCGGACACTTTTGACACTGTAGCTTTCTTT
-,TRBJ2-7,-,TRBV4-3,16,CASSQDRVRGGGEQYF,TGCGCCAGCAGCCAAGATCGGGTGAGGGGGGGCGGCGAGCAGTACTTC
-,TRBJ2-3,-,TRBV6-2/TRBV6-3,13,CASRAYPPDTQYF,TGTGCCAGCAGAGCCTACCCGCCAGATACGCAGTATTTT
-,TRBJ1-6,-,TRBV6-6,14,CASSLDSPNSPLHF,TGTGCCAGCAGTCTGGACAGTCCGAATTCACCCCTCCACTTT
once,TRBJ2-5,-,TRBV2,16,CASSTKFRTVQETQYF,TGTGCCAGCAGTACCAAATTTAGGACAGTCCAAGAGACCCAGTACTTC
-,TRBJ2-3,-,TRBV2,14,CASSEMESTDTQYF,TGTGCCAGCAGTGAAATGGAGAGCACAGATACGCAGTATTTT
-,TRBJ2-1,TRBD2,TRBV20-1,17,CSARVSLAGGRYNEQFF,TGCAGTGCTAGAGTCTCTCTAGCGGGAGGAAGATACAATGAGCAGTTCTTC
few,TRBJ2-3,TRBD1,TRBV7-2,15,CASSSGQGKTDTQYF,TGTGCCAGCAGCTCGGGACAGGGGAAGACAGATACGCAGTATTTT